Each of the 25 T cell receptor beta chains below was sequenced from the same sample in a study of blood T cell repertoires in COVID-19. Generated by immunoSEQ multiplex PCR, the TCRdb table keeps only in-frame clones and is missing some. The table includes some 65,000 clones, approximately 93% detected once. Input material: peripheral blood. These TCRs come from a man aged 65 to 85 with active COVID-19.

The chain carries TRBV7-8 and TRBJ2-3; 9 bases align to TRBD1. The V segment lost 4 bases and the J segment 3 bases; nucleotides outside the gene matches: 8. The CDR3 loop spans 16 amino acids. The germline gives CDR1 SGHVS, CDR2 FQNEAQ. CDR3 loop: CASSSGQGFMTDTQYF. In nucleotides, the CDR3 is TGTGCCAGCAGCTCCGGACAGGGGTTCATGACAGATACGCAGTATTTT.

The V call is TRBV3-1 (or the pseudogene TRBV3-2), the J call TRBJ2-1, with 12 bases matching TRBD2. This CDR3 spans 15 amino acids. CDR1 is LGHDT, CDR2 YNNKEL, per germline (reference sequence). V trimming: 2 bases; J trimming: 6 bases; junction bases outside the gene matches: 2. The CDR3 DNA reads TGTGCCAGCAGCCAACTAGCGGGGGGGCTCAATGAGCAGTTCTTC. It codes for CASSQLAGGLNEQFF.

The J gene is TRBJ2-5, the V gene TRBV1; TRBD1, the D gene given by the table, was not confirmed from the DNA. TRBV1 is annotated as a pseudogene. The CDR3 has 14 residues. DNA of the CDR3: TGCACCAGCAGCCAAGACAGGGCCCAAGAGACCCAGTACTTC. Residues: CTSSQDRAQETQYF.

V usage is TRBV6-4 and J usage is TRBJ2-3; 9 positions match TRBD2. The CDR3 has 14 amino acids. V shed 2 bases, J shed 3 bases, and the junction held 0 bases outside the gene matches. Germline values: CDR1 MRHNA, CDR2 SNTAGT. CDR3: CASSDAGGTDTQYF. CDR3 DNA sequence: TGTGCCAGCAGTGACGCGGGGGGGACAGATACGCAGTATTTT.

This clone was found once. This chain links TRBV7-6 with TRBJ2-7; D perhaps matches TRBD1 (6 bases). The CDR3 length is 13 residues. Germline V lookup: CDR1 SGHVS, CDR2 FNYEAQ. V lost 6 bases and J lost 2, with 11 bases in between. CDR3 residues: CASSPQGPYEQYF. The CDR3 bases are TGTGCCAGCAGTCCTCAGGGGCCCTACGAGCAGTACTTC.

The J gene is TRBJ2-5, the V gene TRBV19; 10 bases agree with TRBD1. Looked up from germline, CDR1 is LNHDA and CDR2 is SQIVND (reference sequence). J lost 2 bases, V lost 5 bases, and 8 bases had no gene match. The CDR3 loop spans 16 amino acids. CDR3 sequence reads: CASSPWTGGIQETQYF. The DNA for the CDR3 is TGTGCCAGTAGTCCCTGGACAGGGGGGATTCAAGAGACCCAGTACTTC.

The genes are TRBV5-8 and TRBJ1-5; a weak D match, TRBD1 (5 bases). The CDR3 runs 15 residues. V was clipped by 2 bases and J by 4 bases, with 13 bases between them. Germline CDR1 and CDR2: SGHTS and YDEGEE. This CDR3 reads CASSFAGFPNQPQHF. In DNA, the CDR3 is TGTGCCAGCAGCTTTGCAGGGTTTCCTAATCAGCCCCAGCATTTT.

This chain joins TRBV5-4 and TRBJ2-1; possibly TRBD1 for D (6 bases). The V end lost 4 bases, the J end lost 13 bases, and 21 bases lay between the germline ends. The V gene's germline CDR1 is SGHNT and CDR2 YYREEE (reference sequence). The length of the CDR3 is 14 residues. The CDR3 loop reads CASSPSPAETGQFF. The CDR3 DNA is TGTGCCAGCAGCCCATCCCCGGCCGAGACAGGCCAGTTCTTC.

The chain combines TRBV4-2 with TRBJ2-1; TRBD2 matches 11 bases. The V gene end was trimmed by 1 base and the J gene end by 4 bases; junction bases not matched to a gene: 3. The germline V gene has CDR1 LGHNA and CDR2 YNFKEQ. The CDR3 contains 16 residues. The CDR3 DNA reads TGTGCCAGCAGCCAAGCGACTAGCGGGGCGTACAATGAGCAGTTCTTC. This sequence encodes CASSQATSGAYNEQFF.

The chain carries TRBV6-2 or TRBV6-3 and TRBJ1-1, with D maybe TRBD1 (6 bases). The CDR3 loop spans 17 amino acids. Germline-derived CDR1 and CDR2 are MNHEY and SVGEGT. Trimming stripped 6 bases from V and 0 bases from J, with 20 bases between. The CDR3 reads CASSSHPGGGVNTEAFF. DNA for the CDR3: TGTGCCAGCAGCTCCCATCCGGGGGGGGGCGTGAACACTGAAGCTTTCTTT.

V is TRBV6-5 and J is TRBJ2-7; D gene ambiguous. Germline CDR1 and CDR2: MNHEY and SVGAGI. The V and J ends lost 6 bases and 2 bases respectively, with 11 bases between them. The CDR3 is made up of 13 amino acids. CDR3 loop: CASRKTSTYEQYF. CDR3 bases: TGTGCCAGCAGGAAGACAAGTACCTACGAGCAGTACTTC.

This chain connects TRBV24-1 to TRBJ2-6, with TRBD1 matching over 9 bases. The V segment lost 5 bases and the J segment 4 bases; nucleotides outside the gene matches: 5. Germline V gives CDR1 KGHDR, CDR2 SFDVKD. This CDR3 contains 16 residues. The CDR3 sequence: CATSAGTGSGANVLTF. The DNA of the CDR3 is TGTGCCACCAGTGCCGGGACAGGGTCCGGGGCCAACGTCCTGACTTTC.

The chain uses TRBV4-3 and TRBJ2-2; 10 nucleotides line up with TRBD2. V trimming: 3 bases; J trimming: 6 bases; junction bases outside the gene matches: 7. The CDR3 has 16 amino acids. The V gene's germline CDR1 is LGHNA and CDR2 YSLEER. The CDR3 here is CASSQERGGGSGELFF. The CDR3 region has the DNA TGCGCCAGCAGCCAGGAGCGGGGGGGCGGATCCGGGGAGCTGTTTTTT.

The chain carries TRBV10-3 and TRBJ1-6, with D perhaps TRBD1 (5 bases). This CDR3 region has 15 residues. The V gene lost 6 bases and the J gene lost 8 bases, with 17 bases spanning the gap. Germline assignment: CDR1 ENHRY and CDR2 SYGVKD. The CDR3 coding sequence is TGTGCCATCAGCGAGCTTATGGGGCTGGATTCACCCCTCCACTTT. Its protein is CAISELMGLDSPLHF.

The CDR3 region has the DNA TGTGCCAGCAGCAAGACTAGCGGGGGGCTTAATGAGCAGTTCTTC. It specifies CASSKTSGGLNEQFF. This rearrangement joins TRBV5-4 to TRBJ2-1, with TRBD2 matching over 13 bases. This CDR3 region has 15 residues. Trimming at V came to 4 bases and at J to 7 bases, leaving 5 bases not matched to a gene. Germline assignment: CDR1 SGHNT and CDR2 YYREEE (reference sequence).

This rearrangement joins TRBV29-1 to TRBJ1-2; D perhaps matches TRBD1 (6 bases). Deletions cut 3 bases from V and 4 bases from J, with 12 bases between. The V gene's germline CDR1 is SQVTM and CDR2 ANQGSEA. The CDR3 sequence is 13 residues long. The CDR3 DNA reads as TGCAGCGTTGATCTCCGGGACACCTATGGCTACACCTTC. Its translation: CSVDLRDTYGYTF. Drawing the rest from reference TRBV29-1 and TRBJ1-2, the complete variable domain is SAVISQKPSRDICQRGTSLTIQCQVDSQVTMMFWYRQQPGQSLTLIATANQGSEATYESGFVIDKFPISRPNLTFSTLTVSNMSPEDSSIYLCSVDLRDTYGYTFGSGTRLTVV.

The gene calls are TRBV28 and TRBJ2-7; D ambiguous. The CDR3 is 12 residues long. Germline CDR1 reads MDHEN; CDR2 reads SYDVKM. Trimming stripped 6 bases from V and 1 base from J, with 7 bases between. The CDR3 nucleotides are TGTGCCAGCAGACGGAGTTCCTACGAGCAGTACGTC. Amino acids: CASRRSSYEQYV.

J is TRBJ2-7 and V is TRBV3-1 (or the pseudogene TRBV3-2); a possible D gene is TRBD2 (5 bases). Deletions cut 4 bases from V and 2 bases from J, with 18 bases between. Germline loops: CDR1 LGHDT, CDR2 YNNKEL (reference sequence). The CDR3 covers 16 residues. The DNA of the CDR3 is TGTGCCAGCAGCCCCCGTGATGTGAGGGCTACCTACGAGCAGTACTTC. As protein: CASSPRDVRATYEQYF.

The chain has TRBV5-1 and TRBJ2-2; weak D call: TRBD1 (5 bases). Trimming removed 1 base at V and 3 bases at J, with 7 bases between. The CDR3 contains 14 residues. Per germline, CDR1 SGHRS and CDR2 YFSETQ. The chain's CDR3 is CASSLPTDTGELFF. The CDR3 DNA reads as TGCGCCAGCAGCTTGCCGACAGACACCGGGGAGCTGTTTTTT.

The chain combines TRBV9 with TRBJ2-4, with TRBD2 matching over 9 bases. The CDR3 has 19 residues. Germline V CDR1 and CDR2: SGDLS, YYNGEE. The ends lost 4 bases at V and 0 bases at J; junction bases unmatched: 14. CDR3 sequence (DNA): TGTGCCAGCAGCCCCTGGAGGGGCGGGGGGGCCGTAGCCAAAAACATTCAGTACTTC. It is translated as CASSPWRGGGAVAKNIQYF.

This rearrangement joins TRBV6-5 to TRBJ1-2; 7 bases are shared with TRBD1. Germline CDR1 and CDR2: MNHEY and SVGAGI. V trimming: 6 bases; J trimming: 4 bases; junction bases outside the gene matches: 5. The CDR3 loop spans 13 amino acids. The CDR3 region is CASRAGGSYGYTF. The CDR3 DNA sequence: TGTGCCAGCAGGGCAGGGGGTAGCTATGGCTACACCTTC.

The gene calls are TRBV19 and TRBJ1-5; a possible D gene is TRBD1 (6 bases). Germline CDR1 is LNHDA and CDR2 is SQIVND (reference sequence). V was trimmed by 5 bases and J by 4 bases, leaving 9 bases between them. The CDR3 spans 13 residues. The CDR3 here is CASSPQGNQPQHF. Written as DNA, the CDR3 is TGTGCCAGTAGTCCCCAGGGGAATCAGCCCCAGCATTTT.

V and J are TRBV3-1 (or the pseudogene TRBV3-2) and TRBJ2-1; 8 bases match TRBD1. There are 13 residues in the CDR3. Trimming took 3 bases from V and 15 from J; bases not matched to a gene: 10. In germline, CDR1 is LGHDT, CDR2 YNNKEL (reference sequence). CDR3 in DNA: TGTGCCAGCAGCCACCTCGACAGGGGTCCCTGGTTCTTC. It encodes CASSHLDRGPWFF.

This chain connects TRBV14 to TRBJ2-5; D gene uncertain. CDR3 length: 12 residues. Trimming removed 1 base from V and 7 bases from J, with 7 bases in between. Per the germline V gene, CDR1 is SGHDN and CDR2 is FVKESK. CDR3 in DNA: TGTGCCAGCAGCCAAGGAGCTGTGACCCAGTACTTC. Protein: CASSQGAVTQYF.

The rearrangement joins TRBV19 to TRBJ1-2; D unresolved. Trimming took off 3 bases at V and 2 bases at J, with 7 bases between the two ends. Germline CDR1 reads LNHDA; CDR2 reads SQIVND (reference sequence). The CDR3 spans 13 residues. The DNA for the CDR3 is TGTGCCAGTAGTATTACCGAGAACTATGGCTACACCTTC. This encodes CASSITENYGYTF.